A selection of T cell receptor beta chains follows, all from one sample in a study of T cell responses to AZD1222 COVID-19 vaccine. Sequencing used immunoSEQ multiplex PCR; TCRdb keeps in-frame clones, though not all of them. The table lists roughly 77,000 clones, 92% of them singletons. The sample in question was peripheral blood, obtained on day 0 of MenACWY control vaccination. These receptors all stem from an adult in good health. The CDR3 runs from the conserved cysteine through the conserved F or W. Each record gives: clone size, V gene, J gene, D gene, CDR3 protein, CDR3 DNA. D genes are given only for firm matches. Size values are once, few and many counts, or a class for expanded clones, and some rows have none.

size: .; V: TRBV7-6; J: TRBJ2-3; D: TRBD2; CDR3: CASSLGTSETDTQYF; DNA: TGTGCCAGCAGCTTAGGGACTAGCGAGACAGATACGCAGTATTTT
size: .; V: TRBV6-5; J: TRBJ2-7; D: .; CDR3: CASSYSNMGFYEQYF; DNA: TGTGCCAGCAGTTACTCGAATATGGGTTTCTACGAGCAGTACTTC
size: .; V: TRBV28; J: TRBJ1-5; D: .; CDR3: CASSLWGGNQPQHF; DNA: TGTGCCAGCAGTTTATGGGGTGGCAATCAGCCCCAGCATTTT
size: .; V: TRBV2; J: TRBJ1-5; D: .; CDR3: CASSGDRSNQPQHF; DNA: TGTGCCAGCAGTGGTGATAGGAGCAATCAGCCCCAGCATTTT
size: once; V: TRBV7-8; J: TRBJ2-7; D: TRBD2; CDR3: CASSPPVTSGAHEQYF; DNA: TGTGCCAGCAGCCCCCCCGTGACTAGCGGGGCCCACGAGCAGTACTTC
size: .; V: TRBV19; J: TRBJ1-6; D: .; CDR3: CASRSPQGVNSPLHF; DNA: TGTGCCAGTAGATCCCCCCAGGGCGTAAATTCACCCCTCCACTTT
size: .; V: TRBV2; J: TRBJ1-5; D: .; CDR3: CASSEGVSNQPQHF; DNA: TGTGCCAGCAGTGAAGGAGTTAGCAATCAGCCCCAGCATTTT
size: .; V: TRBV29-1; J: TRBJ2-3; D: .; CDR3: CSVDYSDTQYF; DNA: TGCAGCGTAGATTACTCAGATACGCAGTATTTT
size: .; V: TRBV19; J: TRBJ2-5; D: .; CDR3: CASSIEGYAETQYF; DNA: TGTGCCAGTAGTATTGAGGGATATGCTGAGACCCAGTACTTC
size: .; V: TRBV6-5; J: TRBJ2-5; D: .; CDR3: CASRPLGVETQYF; DNA: TGTGCCAGCAGACCCCTAGGAGTTGAGACCCAGTACTTC
size: .; V: TRBV7-9; J: TRBJ1-2; D: TRBD1; CDR3: CASSLAEGQGAPVF; DNA: TGTGCCAGCAGCTTAGCCGAGGGACAGGGAGCTCCGGTCTTC
size: .; V: TRBV15; J: TRBJ1-3; D: .; CDR3: CATSDPGSGNTIYF; DNA: TGTGCCACCAGCGACCCTGGCTCTGGAAACACCATATATTTT
size: once; V: TRBV10-3; J: TRBJ1-1; D: .; CDR3: CAISESGVEAFF; DNA: TGTGCCATCAGTGAGTCAGGCGTTGAAGCTTTCTTT
size: .; V: TRBV12-3/TRBV12-4; J: TRBJ2-7; D: .; CDR3: CASSQDGYEQYF; DNA: TGTGCCAGCAGTCAGGACGGTTACGAGCAGTACTTC
size: .; V: TRBV7-2; J: TRBJ2-5; D: .; CDR3: CASSLAFGQETQYF; DNA: TGTGCCAGCAGCTTAGCCTTCGGACAAGAGACCCAGTACTTC
size: .; V: TRBV6-2/TRBV6-3; J: TRBJ2-7; D: .; CDR3: CASSYMPFEQYF; DNA: TGTGCCAGCAGTTATATGCCGTTTGAGCAGTACTTC
size: .; V: TRBV28; J: TRBJ2-3; D: .; CDR3: CASRGQGTDTQYF; DNA: TGTGCCAGCAGAGGGCAGGGCACAGATACGCAGTATTTT